The T cell receptor (beta chain) under discussion was sequenced for a study of liver allograft versus peripheral blood T cells. Overall study context: Blood and transplanted-liver T cell receptor repertoires from recipients were compared. Regarding the study as a whole: The authors reported that T cell receptor repertoires inside liver allografts differed from those in peripheral blood.

TCRdb passed the reads through MiXCR, listing each CDR3 protein once. The table records 6,000 to 8,000 distinct CDR3 sequences, around 18% of them present only once. About this clonotype: Its antigen is undetermined.

The ends were cut back, 5 bases at V and 6 bases at J, with 7 bases in the middle. Per the germline V gene, CDR1 is SQVTM and CDR2 is ANQGSEA. This CDR3 has 11 amino acids. This receptor was identified in a human patient who had a liver transplant. Part of the T cells may come from the graft donor. The chain joins TRBV29-1 to TRBJ2-2; no definite D call. CDR3 sequence (DNA): TGCAGCGTTTGGGGATCCGGGGAGCTGTTTTTT. It translates to CSVWGSGELFF.